This TCR beta chain was identified during a study of blood T cells in healthy people across ages. The study's findings and limits: More naive CD4+ cells and higher diversity marked long-lived donors relative to aged donors. Reliance upon unsorted PBMCs precluded definitive naive versus antigen-experienced comparison.

The CDR3 covers 13 residues. Germline CDR1 and CDR2: DFQATT and SNEGSKA (reference sequence). Trimming took off 3 bases at V and 4 bases at J, with 12 bases between the two ends. Primers used in a second PCR of about 7 to 12 cycles were a sample-barcoded 5' primer and a J-beta primer mix. Each cDNA molecule was tagged by a template-switch adaptor that had 12 random nucleotides. One entry per CDR3 protein results from TCRdb running MiXCR on the 5' RACE reads. The repertoire has 1 million to 1.2 million distinct CDR3 sequences, under 40% of them found once; the top ten carry around 13%. A remark on this clonotype: Antigen: not known.

The chain recombines TRBV20-1 with TRBJ1-1; TRBD1 is a possible D gene (6 bases). The sequenced sample was blood. The TCR originated in a young man in good health. CDR3 in amino acids: CSARASRGTEAFF. Here the CDR3 DNA reads TGCAGTGCTAGGGCCTCCAGGGGCACTGAAGCTTTCTTT.